Below are 15 T cell receptor beta chains sequenced from a single sample in a study of neurological immune-mediated disorders. TCRdb reprocessed the 5' RACE reads via MiXCR and lists one record per CDR3 protein. Of about 41,000 distinct CDR3 sequences listed, roughly 15% are singletons. Material for sequencing was CD4+ T cells from blood. Receptors were obtained from a woman aged 60 to 75 with HTLV-1-associated myelopathy (HAM/TSP).

Ten or more counts support this clonotype. The chain recombines TRBV2 with TRBJ2-7; D uncertain. V lost 5 bases, J lost 0 bases, and 5 bases lay in between. The CDR3 spans 12 residues. Looked up from germline, CDR1 is SNHLY and CDR2 is FYNNEI. CDR3 loop: CASSLTSYEQYF. The CDR3 nucleotides are TGTGCCAGCAGTCTGACCTCCTACGAGCAGTACTTC.

This clonotype appeared many times. V is TRBV29-1 and J is TRBJ1-1; tentative D call: TRBD1 (5 bases). V was pared by 5 bases and J by 1 base, with 20 bases between. The V gene's germline CDR1 is SQVTM and CDR2 ANQGSEA. The CDR3 is 16 amino acids. In DNA, the CDR3 is TGCAGCGTTCTTAACCAGGGTCGGGCAGGGAACACTGAAGCTTTCTTT. Amino acids: CSVLNQGRAGNTEAFF.

This clonotype has at least ten counts. The genes are TRBV6-5 and TRBJ2-3; TRBD2 agrees at 8 bases. This CDR3 spans 16 amino acids. CDR1 and CDR2 from the germline V gene are MNHEY and SVGAGI. The V segment lost 3 bases and the J segment 6 bases; nucleotides outside the gene matches: 11. CDR3 DNA: TGTGCCAGCAGTTATACCGGACTAGCTGTCTCGGATACGCAGTATTTT. Its translation: CASSYTGLAVSDTQYF.

This clonotype appeared a few times. This sequence joins TRBV19 and TRBJ1-5; 7 bases are a match to TRBD1. The CDR3 is made up of 15 amino acids. Germline lookup yields CDR1 LNHDA and CDR2 SQIVND (reference sequence). The V segment lost 6 bases and the J segment 4 bases; nucleotides outside the gene matches: 9. CDR3 sequence: CASSRQGEANQPQHF. The CDR3 region has the DNA TGTGCCAGTAGCCGACAGGGAGAGGCAAATCAGCCCCAGCATTTT.

This clonotype was detected ten times or more. This sequence joins TRBV20-1 and TRBJ2-1; TRBD2 aligns across 7 bases. From germline, CDR1 is DFQATT and CDR2 SNEGSKA (reference sequence). V trimming: 5 bases; J trimming: 0 bases; junction bases outside the gene matches: 4. The CDR3 loop spans 14 amino acids. The CDR3 here is CSASGGSSYNEQFF. CDR3 coding DNA: TGCAGTGCTTCCGGGGGGAGCTCCTACAATGAGCAGTTCTTC.

This clonotype was found many times. One junction end does not reproduce the germline sequence, and a read error may be involved. V usage is TRBV7-7 and J usage is TRBJ2-1; TRBD1 matches at 7 bases. Germline-derived CDR1 and CDR2 are SSHAT and FNYEAQ (reference sequence). This CDR3 has 14 amino acids. This CDR3 reads CASSLTTGFNEQFF. The CDR3, as DNA: TGTGCTAGCAGCTTAACGACAGGGTTCAATGAGCAGTTCTTC.

This clonotype came up many times. V gene TRBV20-1 combines with J gene TRBJ2-3; the match to TRBD2 covers 12 bases. With V trimmed by 8 bases and J by 0 bases, 6 bases remained unmatched. The CDR3 runs 15 residues. CDR1 is DFQATT and CDR2 is SNEGSKA in the germline V gene (reference sequence). The CDR3 sequence: CSLTSGGYSTDTQYF. CDR3 nucleotides: TGCAGTCTGACTAGCGGGGGTTACAGCACAGATACGCAGTATTTT.

This clonotype has only one observation. The chain carries TRBV20-1 and TRBJ1-3; 8 nucleotides match TRBD1. CDR3 length equals 15 residues. After removal of 3 bases from V and 1 base from J, the junction contained 5 bases not matched to a gene. The germline gives CDR1 DFQATT, CDR2 SNEGSKA (reference sequence). CDR3 region: CSARAGQGSGNTIYF. The CDR3 coding sequence is TGCAGTGCTAGGGCAGGACAGGGTTCTGGAAACACCATATATTTT.

This clonotype occurred many times. J is TRBJ2-1 and V is TRBV6-1, with a tentative D call TRBD1 (5 bases). V lost 8 bases to trimming and J lost 8 bases, with 13 bases between them. This CDR3 region has 12 residues. CDR1 MNHNS and CDR2 SASEGT come from the germline V gene. As DNA, the CDR3 is TGTGCCAGCGGTAGACAGCGATATGAGCAGTTCTTC. Residues: CASGRQRYEQFF.

This clonotype has at least ten counts. The chain is built from TRBV7-2 and TRBJ1-5, with a weak D call TRBD1 (6 bases). This CDR3 comprises 15 residues. CDR1 and CDR2 (germline): SGHTA, FQGNSA. V gave up 5 bases and J gave up 3 bases, with 14 bases separating them. The CDR3 sequence is CASSLTTGPNQPQHF. CDR3 nucleotides: TGTGCCAGCAGCCTAACGACAGGCCCCAATCAGCCCCAGCATTTT.

This clonotype was counted ten times or more. This sequence joins TRBV29-1 and TRBJ1-1; no clear D. V lost 4 bases and J 1 base, leaving 4 bases between the germline ends. Germline CDR1 is SQVTM and CDR2 is ANQGSEA. This CDR3 region has 11 residues. CDR3 protein: CSVVRNTEAFF. The CDR3 DNA sequence: TGCAGCGTTGTCAGGAACACTGAAGCTTTCTTT.

This clonotype was counted ten times or more. The chain is built from TRBV20-1 and TRBJ2-1; 7 nucleotides match TRBD2. The length of the CDR3 is 15 residues. The germline CDR1 and CDR2 sequences are DFQATT and SNEGSKA (reference sequence). The V gene end was trimmed by 0 bases and the J gene end by 4 bases; junction bases not matched to a gene: 6. The CDR3 reads CSARDFWGGYNEQFF. In DNA, the CDR3 is TGCAGTGCTAGAGATTTTTGGGGGGGGTACAATGAGCAGTTCTTC.

This clonotype was seen at least ten times. V gene TRBV20-1 combines with J gene TRBJ1-1; tentative D call: TRBD1 (5 bases). Germline CDR1 and CDR2: DFQATT and SNEGSKA (reference sequence). This CDR3 comprises 14 residues. Between the trimmed V and J ends, which lost 2 bases and 0 bases, there was a span of 10 bases. The DNA for the CDR3 is TGCAGTGCTAGATGGGGACCTATGAACACTGAAGCTTTCTTT. Amino acid sequence: CSARWGPMNTEAFF.

This clonotype was picked up many times. This chain connects TRBV20-1 to TRBJ1-1; D is perhaps TRBD1 (5 bases). This CDR3 has 14 residues. V lost 4 bases and J lost 3, with 15 bases in between. Germline V gives CDR1 DFQATT, CDR2 SNEGSKA (reference sequence). CDR3 protein: CSAKFGDWYTEAFF. Here the CDR3 DNA reads TGCAGTGCTAAATTCGGGGACTGGTACACTGAAGCTTTCTTT.

There are many counts of this clonotype. The gene calls are TRBV12-3 or TRBV12-4 and TRBJ2-2; D possibly corresponds to TRBD1 (6 bases). Trimming took 5 bases from V and 7 from J, leaving 17 bases between them. The CDR3 is made up of 15 amino acids. The CDR3 nucleotides read TGTGCCAGCAGTCCACCCTCAGGGGTCTACGGGGAGCTGTTTTTT. Translating gives CASSPPSGVYGELFF.